Below are 30 T cell receptor beta chains sequenced from a single sample in a study of OX40 agonist ivuxolimab in advanced cancers. Some clones are missing from TCRdb's copy, which holds only in-frame ones; the method was immunoSEQ multiplex PCR. The data hold roughly 80,000 clones, with roughly 85% observed a single time. The sequencing used CD4+ or CD8+ T cells sorted from blood, collected in a trial of the OX40 agonist ivuxolimab. The receptors shown here come from an adult with an advanced solid tumor such as melanoma, head and neck, liver or kidney cancer.

The rearrangement links TRBV5-1 to TRBJ2-3; TRBD2 matches 12 bases. V trimming: 3 bases; J trimming: 1 base; junction bases outside the gene matches: 3. Germline V CDR1 and CDR2: SGHRS, YFSETQ. The CDR3 length is 16 residues. Here the CDR3 DNA reads TGCGCCAGCAGCTCCCGACTAGCGGGGGGCACAGATACGCAGTATTTT. This codes for CASSSRLAGGTDTQYF.

The chain combines TRBV2 with TRBJ1-5, with D perhaps matching TRBD1 (6 bases). CDR3 size: 15 residues. Germline-derived CDR1 and CDR2 are SNHLY and FYNNEI. V was trimmed by 6 bases and J by 3 bases, leaving 15 bases between them. In nucleotides, the CDR3 is TGTGCCAGCAGCGGCACAGGGTATCCCAATCAGCCCCAGCATTTT. Translation: CASSGTGYPNQPQHF.

This clone was seen more than once but under ten times. V and J are TRBV2 and TRBJ1-5; D is possibly TRBD1 (5 bases). V was cut by 6 bases and J by 5 bases, with 8 bases left in between. Germline V gives CDR1 SNHLY, CDR2 FYNNEI. The CDR3 covers 12 residues. The CDR3, as DNA: TGTGCCAGCAGCAGGGATTATCAGCCCCAGCATTTT. Protein: CASSRDYQPQHF.

This chain uses TRBV30 with TRBJ1-3, with a possible D match to TRBD1 (6 bases). The CDR3 spans 15 residues. Germline-derived CDR1 and CDR2 are GTSNPN and SVGIG (reference sequence). Trimming took 2 bases from V and 0 from J, leaving 11 bases between them. The CDR3 protein is CAWSRGHHSGNTIYF. CDR3 nucleotide sequence: TGTGCCTGGAGTCGGGGACACCACTCTGGAAACACCATATATTTT.

This clone was seen a handful of times. The CDR3 here is CASIPQGNYGYTF. The CDR3 DNA reads as TGTGCCAGCATCCCACAGGGGAACTATGGCTACACCTTC. V usage is TRBV6-6 and J usage is TRBJ1-2; TRBD1 aligns across 7 bases. There are 13 residues in the CDR3. From germline, CDR1 is MNHNY and CDR2 SVGAGI (reference sequence). Trimming removed 7 bases from V and 2 bases from J; junction bases left unmatched: 4.

This rearrangement joins TRBV4-3 to TRBJ1-4, with TRBD1 matching over 9 bases. This CDR3 has 16 residues. Per germline, CDR1 LGHNA and CDR2 YSLEER. The V and J ends lost 1 base and 8 bases, in that order; junction bases with no gene match: 8. The CDR3 region is CASSQAGTGFREKLFF. The CDR3 DNA sequence: TGCGCCAGCAGCCAAGCAGGGACAGGGTTTCGGGAAAAACTGTTTTTT.

The V and J genes are TRBV5-1 and TRBJ2-1; tentative D call: TRBD2 (5 bases). This CDR3 has 14 amino acids. The germline gives CDR1 SGHRS, CDR2 YFSETQ. V was pared by 4 bases and J by 4 bases, with 12 bases between. In DNA, the CDR3 is TGCGCCAGCAGCGTCGACGGGGATTACAATGAGCAGTTCTTC. Translation gives CASSVDGDYNEQFF.

V and J are TRBV7-9 and TRBJ2-5; D ambiguous. The CDR3 has 14 residues. V lost 2 bases and J lost 2, with 9 bases in between. Looked up from germline, CDR1 is SEHNR and CDR2 is FQNEAQ (reference sequence). This chain's CDR3 is CASSLLGQQETQYF. The CDR3 DNA reads as TGTGCCAGCAGCTTACTGGGCCAACAAGAGACCCAGTACTTC.

The chain has TRBV9 and TRBJ1-2; 12 positions agree with TRBD1. The CDR3 length is 18 residues. Germline V CDR1 and CDR2: SGDLS, YYNGEE. V shed 5 bases, J shed 2 bases, and the junction held 13 bases outside the gene matches. The CDR3 bases are TGTGCCAGCAGTATCCAGGGACAGGGGGCGGCACTCAACTATGGCTACACCTTC. Its translation: CASSIQGQGAALNYGYTF.

In DNA, the CDR3 is TGTGCCAGCAGCTCGACGACAGGGGGCATGACTGAAGCTTTCTTT. It codes for CASSSTTGGMTEAFF. The chain joins TRBV11-2 to TRBJ1-1, with TRBD1 matching 10 bases. CDR1 is SGHAT and CDR2 is FQNNGV in the germline V gene. The trim removed 4 bases at V and 5 bases at J, leaving 7 bases unmatched. The CDR3 loop spans 15 amino acids.

This clone has only one observation. This CDR3 reads CASRLWTGQNYGYTF. The CDR3 DNA reads as TGTGCCAGCAGACTGTGGACAGGGCAAAACTATGGCTACACCTTC. J is TRBJ1-2 and V is TRBV7-9, with 8 bases that match TRBD1. With 6 bases clipped from V and 2 bases from J, the junction kept 8 bases outside the gene matches. CDR1 and CDR2 from the germline V gene are SEHNR and FQNEAQ (reference sequence). The CDR3 sequence is 15 residues long.

The chain combines TRBV5-5 with TRBJ2-5; D gene unclear. Germline V lookup: CDR1 SGHKS, CDR2 YYEKEE (reference sequence). Trimming stripped 2 bases from V and 3 bases from J, with 8 bases between. The CDR3 has 13 residues. CDR3 DNA sequence: TGTGCCAGCAGCTTCCCAGTAAAAGAGACCCAGTACTTC. This sequence encodes CASSFPVKETQYF.

The V and J genes are TRBV29-1 and TRBJ2-3; unclear D gene. Looked up from germline, CDR1 is SQVTM and CDR2 is ANQGSEA. The CDR3 consists of 12 residues. V was pared by 8 bases and J by 1 base, with 10 bases between. In DNA form, the CDR3 reads TGCAGCACCAGACAAGGCACAGATACGCAGTATTTT. It translates to CSTRQGTDTQYF.

The gene calls are TRBV7-3 and TRBJ2-1; 12 nucleotides align to TRBD2. Germline assignment: CDR1 SGHTA and CDR2 FQGTGA. The CDR3 is 14 amino acids. After removal of 9 bases from V and 9 bases from J, the junction contained 9 bases not matched to a gene. The CDR3 here is CASGTSGGNGEQFF. CDR3 nucleotide sequence: TGTGCCAGTGGTACTAGCGGGGGGAATGGTGAGCAGTTCTTC.

The CDR3 is CASREDRGEQYF. The CDR3 coding sequence is TGTGCCAGCAGAGAGGACAGGGGCGAGCAGTACTTC. The chain combines TRBV6-6 with TRBJ2-7; 9 nucleotides line up with TRBD1. V was pared by 6 bases and J by 6 bases, with 3 bases of the junction left unmatched. Germline values: CDR1 MNHNY, CDR2 SVGAGI (reference sequence). This CDR3 has 12 amino acids.

The V call is TRBV5-4, the J call TRBJ1-2; 9 bases match TRBD1. The V gene's germline CDR1 is SGHNT and CDR2 YYREEE (reference sequence). The CDR3 totals 16 residues. Unmatched junction bases numbered 6, after V lost 3 bases and J lost 0 bases. CDR3 nucleotides: TGTGCCAGCAGCTGGGGACAGGGAAGGACTAACTATGGCTACACCTTC. This codes for CASSWGQGRTNYGYTF.

This chain links TRBV18 with TRBJ1-2, with D tentatively TRBD1 (5 bases). Germline V gene lookup returns CDR1 KGHSH and CDR2 LQKENI. The CDR3 runs 15 residues. Trimming stripped 3 bases from V and 0 bases from J, with 11 bases between. CDR3 residues: CASSPDSDANYGYTF. The CDR3 DNA sequence: TGTGCCAGCTCACCCGACAGCGATGCTAACTATGGCTACACCTTC. Variable domain in full (rest from reference TRBV18 and TRBJ1-2): NAGVMQNPRHLVRRRGQEARLRCSPMKGHSHVYWYRQLPEEGLKFMVYLQKENIIDESGMPKERFSAEFPKEGPSILRIQQVVRGDSAAYFCASSPDSDANYGYTFGSGTRLTVV.

The V and J genes are TRBV6-6 and TRBJ1-5; a weak D match, TRBD1 (5 bases). The CDR3 consists of 13 residues. Trimming took off 2 bases at V and 4 bases at J, with 6 bases between the two ends. Germline CDR1 is MNHNY and CDR2 is SVGAGI (reference sequence). CDR3 bases: TGTGCCAGCAGTTACGGGGGGAATCAGCCCCAGCATTTT. This gives the protein CASSYGGNQPQHF.

This rearrangement joins TRBV18 to TRBJ2-1; 7 bases are a match to TRBD1. Germline V lookup: CDR1 KGHSH, CDR2 LQKENI. The CDR3 has 14 residues. Trimming cost V 3 bases and J 9 bases; bases outside gene matches: 8. The CDR3 nucleotides read TGTGCCAGCTCACCCGAAACTCAGGGGGTTGAGCAGTTCTTC. Translating it yields CASSPETQGVEQFF.

The chain recombines TRBV30 with TRBJ1-1, with D perhaps TRBD1 (6 bases). The V and J ends lost 2 bases and 11 bases respectively, with 21 bases between them. The CDR3 runs 14 residues. Germline loops: CDR1 GTSNPN, CDR2 SVGIG (reference sequence). The DNA of the CDR3 is TGTGCCTGGAGTAGGGGGGGGGACAAGCCCTGGGCTTTCTTT. As protein: CAWSRGGDKPWAFF.

The chain uses TRBV11-2 and TRBJ2-5; 9 positions match TRBD2. The CDR3 covers 14 residues. V gave up 4 bases and J gave up 4 bases; unmatched junction bases: 4. The germline gives CDR1 SGHAT, CDR2 FQNNGV. This CDR3 reads CASSSAGGRETQYF. Written as DNA, the CDR3 is TGTGCCAGCAGCTCCGCGGGGGGGAGAGAGACCCAGTACTTC.

The V gene is TRBV7-2, the J gene TRBJ1-2; 9 bases are shared with TRBD1. Germline V gene sequence: CDR1 SGHTA, CDR2 FQGNSA. CDR3 length: 13 amino acids. Trimming at V came to 2 bases and at J to 8 bases, leaving 3 bases not matched to a gene. This chain's CDR3 is CASSLQDRGGYTF. The CDR3 nucleotides read TGTGCCAGCAGCTTACAGGACAGGGGAGGCTACACCTTC.

V is TRBV29-1 and J is TRBJ1-4; no reliable D call. Germline V gene lookup returns CDR1 SQVTM and CDR2 ANQGSEA. Trimming shortened V by 4 bases and J by 7 bases, and 10 bases separated the two germline ends. The CDR3 is made up of 12 amino acids. The CDR3 nucleotides read TGCAGCGTTGGTGGGTTAGGTGAAAAACTGTTTTTT. It translates to CSVGGLGEKLFF.

V usage is TRBV4-3 and J usage is TRBJ2-5, with D possibly TRBD2 on 5 matching bases. The V gene's germline CDR1 is LGHNA and CDR2 YSLEER. The ends were cut back, 0 bases at V and 1 base at J, with 18 bases in the middle. The CDR3 is made up of 18 amino acids. In DNA form, the CDR3 reads TGCGCCAGCAGCCAAGAGTGGTTTGACTACCGATTCCAAGAGACCCAGTACTTC. Residues: CASSQEWFDYRFQETQYF.

The V call is TRBV2, the J call TRBJ1-1; 7 bases align to TRBD1. The CDR3 has 14 residues. The V gene's germline CDR1 is SNHLY and CDR2 FYNNEI. Losses at the gene ends were 10 bases for V and 11 bases for J; bases not matched to a gene: 19. CDR3 sequence: CATRGPRLTGKAFF. The CDR3, as DNA: TGTGCCACCAGGGGCCCTAGGCTGACAGGGAAGGCTTTCTTT.

The chain joins TRBV18 to TRBJ1-5; maybe TRBD1 (6 bases). The CDR3 is 14 amino acids. The V end was cut by 3 bases, the J end by 6 bases, with 12 bases between. Germline V gene data show CDR1 as KGHSH and CDR2 as LQKENI. The CDR3 protein is CASSPGGPSQPQHF. In DNA form, the CDR3 reads TGTGCCAGCTCACCGGGGGGGCCAAGTCAGCCCCAGCATTTT.

The chain couples TRBV19 to TRBJ2-5; D is unresolved. From germline, CDR1 is LNHDA and CDR2 SQIVND (reference sequence). The CDR3 runs 15 residues. The germline V and J ends were trimmed by 0 bases and 5 bases, with 13 bases remaining between them. CDR3 sequence (DNA): TGTGCCAGTAGTATAGATAAGGGTTCTTATGAGACCCAGTACTTC. Protein product: CASSIDKGSYETQYF.

About this clone itself: Other DNA sequences from this sample encode an identical CDR3 as well. The V and J genes are TRBV7-2 and TRBJ1-6, with 8 bases fitting TRBD1. The V and J ends lost 8 bases and 7 bases, in that order; junction bases with no gene match: 7. The CDR3 sequence is 14 residues long. Germline V gene data show CDR1 as SGHTA and CDR2 as FQGNSA. The CDR3 nucleotides are TGTGCCAGCGGGGGGACAGGATTGAATTCACCCCTCCACTTT. Its translation: CASGGTGLNSPLHF.

V usage is TRBV30 and J usage is TRBJ2-3; TRBD1 agrees at 9 bases. CDR1 and CDR2 from the germline V gene are GTSNPN and SVGIG (reference sequence). J gave up 2 bases and V 5 bases, and 2 bases lay outside the gene matches. This CDR3 region has 13 residues. The CDR3 nucleotides are TGTGCCTGGCGGGACAGGGCCACAGATACGCAGTATTTT. Translation: CAWRDRATDTQYF. The full variable domain, its missing parts supplied by reference TRBV30 and TRBJ2-3, is SQTIHQWPATLVQPVGSPLSLECTVEGTSNPNLYWYRQAAGRGLQLLFYSVGIGQISSEVPQNLSASRPQDRQFILSSKKLLLSDSGFYLCAWRDRATDTQYFGPGTRLTVL.

This clone was counted once. The chain employs TRBV5-1 and TRBJ2-3; 7 bases fit TRBD1. This CDR3 has 16 residues. The V gene end was trimmed by 3 bases and the J gene end by 6 bases; junction bases not matched to a gene: 13. The germline V gene encodes CDR1 SGHRS and CDR2 YFSETQ. The CDR3 reads CASSSRDRGKGDTQYF. The DNA of the CDR3 is TGCGCCAGCAGCTCACGGGACAGAGGAAAGGGGGATACGCAGTATTTT. Variable domain in full (rest from reference TRBV5-1 and TRBJ2-3): KAGVTQTPRYLIKTRGQQVTLSCSPISGHRSVSWYQQTPGQGLQFLFEYFSETQRNKGNFPGRFSGRQFSNSRSEMNVSTLELGDSALYLCASSSRDRGKGDTQYFGPGTRLTVL.